The 4 T cell receptor beta chains presented below share a single source sample, sequenced in a study of identical twins. A single record per CDR3 protein comes from TCRdb applying MiXCR to the 5' RACE reads. The data show over 200,000 distinct CDR3 sequences, around 9.6% seen once. The sample comprised memory (CD45RO+) T cells sorted from blood. These TCRs come from a woman younger than 35 in good health.

In its sample, this clonotype was seen many times. The chain carries TRBV19 and TRBJ2-1; 9 bases are shared with TRBD2. The germline V gene encodes CDR1 LNHDA and CDR2 SQIVND (reference sequence). V gave up 7 bases and J gave up 0 bases; unmatched junction bases: 10. The CDR3 length is 17 residues. The CDR3 reads CASNRLAGRNSYNEQFF. The CDR3 nucleotides are TGTGCCAGTAACAGGCTAGCGGGGAGAAACTCCTACAATGAGCAGTTCTTC.

In its sample, this clonotype was seen a few times. In nucleotides, the CDR3 is TGCAGTGCTAGTGGGCAGACCTACGAGCAGTACTTC. This gives the protein CSASGQTYEQYF. The gene calls are TRBV20-1 and TRBJ2-7; D remains unclear. Per the germline V gene, CDR1 is DFQATT and CDR2 is SNEGSKA (reference sequence). The CDR3 runs 12 residues. The ends were cut back, 3 bases at V and 2 bases at J, with 8 bases in the middle.

This clonotype turned up a few times. The chain is built from TRBV7-9 and TRBJ1-1, with unresolved D. The length of the CDR3 is 12 residues. V lost 8 bases and J 1 base, leaving 8 bases between the germline ends. Germline V CDR1 and CDR2: SEHNR, FQNEAQ (reference sequence). CDR3 in DNA: TGTGCCAGCGGCGTGCAGAACACTGAAGCTTTCTTT. This sequence encodes CASGVQNTEAFF. The full variable domain, with the rest looked up from reference TRBV7-9 and TRBJ1-1, is DTGVSQNPRHKITKRGQNVTFRCDPISEHNRLYWYRQTLGQGPEFLTYFQNEAQLEKSRLLSDRFSAERPKGSFSTLEIQRTEQGDSAMYLCASGVQNTEAFFGQGTRLTVV.

This clonotype has just a few counts. The chain joins TRBV5-1 to TRBJ2-1; TRBD2 matches 10 bases. The CDR3 totals 14 residues. Germline V gene lookup returns CDR1 SGHRS and CDR2 YFSETQ. V gave up 4 bases and J gave up 10 bases; unmatched junction bases: 8. For the CDR3, the DNA is TGCGCCAGCAGCGAGGGGACTAGCGTACAGGAGCAGTTCTTC. Translation gives CASSEGTSVQEQFF.